Sequencing of this T cell receptor (beta chain) was carried out in a study of blood T cell repertoires in COVID-19. For the study at large: Spain, Italy and the United States supplied samples that represented acute and convalescent COVID-19. T cells, B-cell-depleted T cells, or PBMCs provided the cDNA or gDNA that served as material.

Trimming shortened V by 4 bases and J by 0 bases, and 19 bases separated the two germline ends. CDR1 is SNHLY and CDR2 is FYNNEI in the germline V gene. The CDR3 totals 18 residues. Original processing notes: Amplified reference gene primers provided the basis for estimating nucleated cell counts. The table came from immunoSEQ multiplex PCR; TCRdb's copy has only in-frame clones and leaves some out. D and trimming were read from the DNA, whereas the V and J calls and clone size are those reported in that table. Of under 300,000 clones in the sample, roughly 85% were seen once. The clonotype was recovered from a woman in her 70s with acute or convalescent COVID-19. J is TRBJ2-4 and V is TRBV2, with D perhaps TRBD1 (5 bases). Sequencing was carried out using peripheral blood. This chain's CDR3 is CASSAFGRGSLAKNIQYF. CDR3 DNA sequence: TGTGCCAGCAGTGCTTTCGGAAGGGGCTCCCTAGCCAAAAACATTCAGTACTTC.